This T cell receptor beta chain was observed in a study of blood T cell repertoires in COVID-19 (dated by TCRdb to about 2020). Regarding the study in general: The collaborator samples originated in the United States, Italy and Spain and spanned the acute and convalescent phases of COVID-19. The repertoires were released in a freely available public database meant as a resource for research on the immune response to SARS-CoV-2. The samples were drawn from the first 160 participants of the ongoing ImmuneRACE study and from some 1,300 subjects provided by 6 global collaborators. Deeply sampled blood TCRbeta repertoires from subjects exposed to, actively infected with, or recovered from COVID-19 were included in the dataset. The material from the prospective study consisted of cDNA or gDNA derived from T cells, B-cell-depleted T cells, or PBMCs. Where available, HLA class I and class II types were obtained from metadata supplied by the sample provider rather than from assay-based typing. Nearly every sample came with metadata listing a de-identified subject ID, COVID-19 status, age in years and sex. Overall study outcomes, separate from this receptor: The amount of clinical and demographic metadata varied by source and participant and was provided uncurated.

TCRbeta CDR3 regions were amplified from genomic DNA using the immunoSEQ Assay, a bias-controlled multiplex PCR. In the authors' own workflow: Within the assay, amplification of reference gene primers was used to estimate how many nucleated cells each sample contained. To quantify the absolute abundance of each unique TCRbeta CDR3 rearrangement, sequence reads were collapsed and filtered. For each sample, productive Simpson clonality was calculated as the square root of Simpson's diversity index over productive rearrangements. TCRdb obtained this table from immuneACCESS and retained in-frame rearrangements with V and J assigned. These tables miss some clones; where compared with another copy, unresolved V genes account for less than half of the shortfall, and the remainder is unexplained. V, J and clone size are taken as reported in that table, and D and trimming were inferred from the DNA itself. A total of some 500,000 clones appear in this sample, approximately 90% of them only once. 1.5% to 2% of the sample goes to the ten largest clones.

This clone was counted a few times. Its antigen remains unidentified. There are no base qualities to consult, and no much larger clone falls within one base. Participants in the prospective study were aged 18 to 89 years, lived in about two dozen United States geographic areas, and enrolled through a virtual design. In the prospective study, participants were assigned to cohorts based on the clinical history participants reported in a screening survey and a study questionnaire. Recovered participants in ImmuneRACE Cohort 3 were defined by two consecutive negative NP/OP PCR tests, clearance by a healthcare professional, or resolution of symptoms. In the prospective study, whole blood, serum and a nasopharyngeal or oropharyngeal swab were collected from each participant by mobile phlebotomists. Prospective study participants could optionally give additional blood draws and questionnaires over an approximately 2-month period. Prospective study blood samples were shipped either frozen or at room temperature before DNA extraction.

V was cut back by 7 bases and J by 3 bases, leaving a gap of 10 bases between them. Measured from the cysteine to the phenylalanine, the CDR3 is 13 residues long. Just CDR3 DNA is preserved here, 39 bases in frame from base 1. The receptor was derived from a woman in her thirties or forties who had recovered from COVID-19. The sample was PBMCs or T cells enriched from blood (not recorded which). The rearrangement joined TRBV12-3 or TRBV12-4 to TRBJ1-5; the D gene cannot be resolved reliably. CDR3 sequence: CASTSRNNQPQHF. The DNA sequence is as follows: TGTGCCAGCACCTCGAGGAACAATCAGCCCCAGCATTTT.